Below, one T cell receptor (beta chain) is given with its context. Its antigen remains unidentified. The data were taken from a study of CXCR3-negative and CXCR3-positive naive CD8 T cells. Across the whole study: Each library held about 1.5 +/- 0.3 million TRB reads, 120 million to 150 million in total.

The CDR3 spans 12 residues. UMI-labeled 5' RACE TRB cDNA libraries were prepared from the cells. TCRdb derives one entry per CDR3 protein from the 5' RACE reads, leaving out DNA. Here the sample table reports over 100,000 distinct CDR3 sequences. The study, taken as a whole, reports: CXCR3-positive naive cells had more hydrophobic TRB CDR3s than CXCR3-negative naive cells. After cryopreservation, CXCR3 expression dropped partially; most assays used fresh PBMCs.

J is TRBJ2-1 and V is TRBV12-3 or TRBV12-4. This clonotype was obtained from a human donor in good health. Some clones in this sample may be carry-over from other donors' samples. Sample: naive CXCR3- CD8+ T cells from blood. Noted subset: CD45RO-CCR7+CD27+CD95- naive CD8+ T cells lacking CXCR3 (TNR3-). CDR3 region: CASSLYGFEQFF.